This T cell receptor beta chain was sequenced in a study of T cell responses to AZD1222 COVID-19 vaccine. Broader study findings: AZD1222 recipients seropositive at baseline numbered only 6 or 7.

Germline values: CDR1 SGHDT, CDR2 YYEEEE. V lost 1 base and J lost 5, with 6 bases in between. The CDR3 is 13 residues long. As to this clone: Its antigen is not identified.

Only in-frame clones appear in the TCRdb table, and some are missing; sequencing was by immunoSEQ multiplex PCR. The top ten clones hold under 7% of a sample with some 150,000 clones, roughly nine tenths of them seen once. The V call is TRBV5-6, the J call TRBJ1-4; D is ambiguous. Sequenced here: peripheral blood, sampled on day 0 of MenACWY control vaccination. The clonotype comes from an adult in good health. CDR3 amino acids: CASSLLGNEKLFF. The DNA for the CDR3 is TGTGCCAGCAGCTTGCTGGGGAATGAAAAACTGTTTTTT.